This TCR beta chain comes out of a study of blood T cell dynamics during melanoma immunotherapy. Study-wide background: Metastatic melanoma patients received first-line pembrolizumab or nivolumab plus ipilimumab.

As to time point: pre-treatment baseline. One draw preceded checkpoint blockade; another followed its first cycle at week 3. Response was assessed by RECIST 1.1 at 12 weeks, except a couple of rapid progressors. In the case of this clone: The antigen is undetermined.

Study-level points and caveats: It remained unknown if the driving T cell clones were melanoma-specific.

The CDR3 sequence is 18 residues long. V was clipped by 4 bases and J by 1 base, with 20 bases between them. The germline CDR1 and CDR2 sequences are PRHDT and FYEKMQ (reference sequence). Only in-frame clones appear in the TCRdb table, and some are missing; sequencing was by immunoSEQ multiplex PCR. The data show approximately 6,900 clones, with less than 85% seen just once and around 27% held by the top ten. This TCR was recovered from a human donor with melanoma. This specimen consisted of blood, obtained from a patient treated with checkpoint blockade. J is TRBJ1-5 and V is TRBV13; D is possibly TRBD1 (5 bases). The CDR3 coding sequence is TGTGCCAGCAGCTCCCGGGGCGATGGTGGGTACAGCAATCAGCCCCAGCATTTT. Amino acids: CASSSRGDGGYSNQPQHF. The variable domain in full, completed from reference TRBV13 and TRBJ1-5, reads AAGVIQSPRHLIKEKRETATLKCYPIPRHDTVYWYQQGPGQDPQFLISFYEKMQSDKGSIPDRFSAQQFSDYHSELNMSSLELGDSALYFCASSSRGDGGYSNQPQHFGDGTRLSIL.